Described below is a single T cell receptor (beta chain) sequence and its context. Its antigen is unknown. The data belong to a study of identical twins. V gave up 1 base and J gave up 8 bases, with 11 bases separating them. The germline gives CDR1 SGHVS, CDR2 FQNEAQ. CDR3 size: 14 residues. Study results and caveats: Abundant cord blood beta clonotypes carried fewer insertions; memory repertoires showed none.

TCRdb ran MiXCR on the 5' RACE reads and lists one entry per CDR3 protein. The data show approximately 550,000 distinct CDR3 sequences, about 20% seen once. These same data were also listed under a study on yellow fever vaccine responses in identical twins. That source reports: Reportedly, twins showed a vaccine T cell response that looked partly convergent and partly personalized.

This clonotype was obtained from a woman between 18 and 29 years old in good health. The V gene is TRBV7-8, the J gene TRBJ1-4, with D hard to call. Sequenced sample: CD4+ T cells sorted from blood. The CDR3 DNA reads TGTGCCAGCAGCTTAGGTCGGCGGGAGGAAAAACTGTTTTTT. Its protein is CASSLGRREEKLFF.